The 22 T cell receptor beta chains below were found in one sample sequenced in a study of radiotherapy plus CTLA-4 blockade in lung cancer. Sequencing used immunoSEQ multiplex PCR; TCRdb keeps in-frame clones, though not all of them. The repertoire holds some 80,000 clones, with more than 60% as singletons. The sample in question was peripheral blood, obtained from a patient treated with radiotherapy plus ipilimumab. The receptors derive from a human donor with non-small cell lung cancer whose response to radiotherapy plus ipilimumab could not be evaluated. Some clones in this sample may be carry-over from other donors' samples.

This chain uses TRBV4-3 with TRBJ1-6; D not resolved. The CDR3 covers 13 residues. Germline V CDR1 and CDR2: LGHNA, YSLEER. The V gene lost 1 base and the J gene lost 9 bases, with 7 bases spanning the gap. In DNA form, the CDR3 reads TGCGCCAGCAGCCAAGGACAATTTTCACCCCTCCACTTT. Its translation is CASSQGQFSPLHF.

The chain employs TRBV5-1 and TRBJ2-1; weak D call: TRBD2 (5 bases). The CDR3 spans 13 residues. From germline, CDR1 is SGHRS and CDR2 YFSETQ. V lost 4 bases and J 3 bases, leaving 8 bases between the germline ends. The CDR3 loop reads CASSIRDYNEQFF. The CDR3 bases are TGCGCCAGCAGCATCCGGGACTACAATGAGCAGTTCTTC.

The rearrangement links TRBV20-1 to TRBJ2-5; possibly TRBD2 for D (5 bases). The CDR3 extends over 11 amino acids. V lost 7 bases and J lost 4, with 10 bases in between. Per germline, CDR1 DFQATT and CDR2 SNEGSKA (reference sequence). CDR3 in amino acids: CSVARGETQYF. The CDR3 DNA sequence: TGCAGTGTTGCTCGGGGAGAGACCCAGTACTTC.

In this sample, this clone turned up a few times. The chain has TRBV9 and TRBJ2-5; 8 nucleotides align to TRBD2. The CDR3 length is 18 residues. V was clipped by 3 bases and J by 2 bases; unmatched bases: 15. Germline CDR1 reads SGDLS; CDR2 reads YYNGEE. CDR3 amino acids: CASSGVLDSRGAQETQYF. For the CDR3, the DNA is TGTGCCAGCAGCGGTGTCCTGGATTCGCGGGGGGCTCAAGAGACCCAGTACTTC.

The rearrangement links TRBV7-2 to TRBJ1-5, with D possibly matching TRBD1 (6 bases). The germline CDR1 and CDR2 sequences are SGHTA and FQGNSA. V lost 2 bases to trimming and J lost 6 bases, with 11 bases between them. The CDR3 runs to 14 residues. The CDR3 is CASSLIRGGQPQHF. In DNA form, the CDR3 reads TGTGCCAGCAGCTTAATCAGGGGCGGTCAGCCCCAGCATTTT.

This rearrangement joins TRBV27 to TRBJ1-1, with 9 bases matching TRBD1. Germline V gene data show CDR1 as MNHEY and CDR2 as SMNVEV (reference sequence). The CDR3 has 19 amino acids. Trimming cost V 6 bases and J 4 bases; bases outside gene matches: 21. CDR3 in DNA: TGTGCCAGCAGAGGATACGGGACAGGGAAAAAGAAGAACCCCACTGAAGCTTTCTTT. Protein sequence: CASRGYGTGKKKNPTEAFF.

The chain recombines TRBV6-4 with TRBJ1-1; perhaps TRBD1 as D (5 bases). The V and J ends lost 8 bases and 4 bases respectively, with 17 bases between them. The length of the CDR3 is 14 residues. The germline gives CDR1 MRHNA, CDR2 SNTAGT. The CDR3 is CASSPSGQSTEAFF. The CDR3 coding sequence is TGTGCCAGCTCTCCCTCAGGGCAATCCACTGAAGCTTTCTTT.

The genes are TRBV11-3 and TRBJ2-1; TRBD2 is a possible D gene (7 bases). V lost 5 bases to trimming and J lost 4 bases, with 12 bases between them. This CDR3 has 14 amino acids. Per germline, CDR1 SGHNT and CDR2 YENEEA. The CDR3 reads CASSGGGLYNEQFF. CDR3 DNA sequence: TGTGCCAGCAGCGGGGGGGGGCTGTACAATGAGCAGTTCTTC.

The chain combines TRBV5-6 with TRBJ1-2, with D possibly matching TRBD1 (6 bases). Per germline, CDR1 SGHDT and CDR2 YYEEEE. V lost 4 bases and J 7 bases, leaving 11 bases between the germline ends. This CDR3 comprises 12 residues. The CDR3 DNA reads TGTGCCAGCAGCATTGGACAGCTTGGCTACACCTTC. Translated, it gives CASSIGQLGYTF. The variable domain in full, completed from reference TRBV5-6 and TRBJ1-2, reads DAGVTQSPTHLIKTRGQQVTLRCSPKSGHDTVSWYQQALGQGPQFIFQYYEEEERQRGNFPDRFSGHQFPNYSSELNVNALLLGDSALYLCASSIGQLGYTFGSGTRLTVV.

V usage is TRBV21-1 and J usage is TRBJ1-4; TRBD1, the table's D call, lacks a check against the DNA. TRBV21-1 is marked as a pseudogene. This CDR3 is 15 amino acids long. The CDR3 region is CASSRPGQSNEKLFF. CDR3 DNA sequence: TGTGCCAGCAGCAGACCGGGACAATCTAATGAAAAACTGTTTTTT.

This clone was counted a single time. In nucleotides, the CDR3 is TGTGCCAGCAGTTTACCTAGCGGAACATCCTACGAGCAGTACTTC. It is translated as CASSLPSGTSYEQYF. The V and J genes are TRBV28 and TRBJ2-7; 7 bases are shared with TRBD2. The CDR3 length is 15 residues. Trimming removed 2 bases from V and 1 base from J; junction bases left unmatched: 5. Germline lookup yields CDR1 MDHEN and CDR2 SYDVKM.

The CDR3, as DNA: TGCGCCAGCAGCCAAGGAGGCCACAGGGCCCTCGGAAGCTATGGCTACACCTTC. This sequence encodes CASSQGGHRALGSYGYTF. V gene TRBV4-1 combines with J gene TRBJ1-2, with TRBD1 as a possible D gene (6 bases). Trimming removed 1 base at V and 4 bases at J, with 22 bases between. The CDR3 has 18 residues. Germline V gene lookup returns CDR1 MGHRA and CDR2 YSYEKL.

The V gene is TRBV5-1, the J gene TRBJ2-2; D not resolved. The CDR3 loop spans 14 amino acids. V lost 2 bases, J lost 3 bases, and 8 bases lay in between. Germline values: CDR1 SGHRS, CDR2 YFSETQ. The CDR3 DNA is TGCGCCAGCAGCTTCATCGAGCACACCGGGGAGCTGTTTTTT. It specifies CASSFIEHTGELFF.

This sequence joins TRBV6-5 and TRBJ1-5, with 8 bases that match TRBD1. Germline CDR1 MNHEY, CDR2 SVGAGI. J gave up 3 bases and V 6 bases, and 4 bases lay outside the gene matches. The CDR3 is 14 residues long. CDR3 nucleotide sequence: TGTGCCAGCAGCCGGACAGGGAACAATCAGCCCCAGCATTTT. It codes for CASSRTGNNQPQHF.

The gene calls are TRBV6-5 and TRBJ2-7; D perhaps matches TRBD1 (6 bases). The CDR3 totals 14 residues. Germline CDR1 and CDR2: MNHEY and SVGAGI. Trimming cost V 5 bases and J 1 base, with 12 bases left between them. CDR3 in DNA: TGTGCCAGCAGTCCCCTTGACAGGTCCTACGAGCAGTACTTC. Translation gives CASSPLDRSYEQYF.

The V gene is TRBV2, the J gene TRBJ2-7; maybe TRBD1 (5 bases). Germline V gene sequence: CDR1 SNHLY, CDR2 FYNNEI. This CDR3 has 13 residues. Deletions cut 3 bases from V and 1 base from J, with 7 bases between. The CDR3, as DNA: TGTGCCAGCAGTGATCAGGGATCCTACGAGCAGTACTTC. This codes for CASSDQGSYEQYF.

The chain links TRBV6-1 to TRBJ2-7; TRBD2 might be the D (7 bases). Germline loops: CDR1 MNHNS, CDR2 SASEGT. Between the trimmed V and J ends, which lost 7 bases and 7 bases, there was a span of 11 bases. The CDR3 length is 11 residues. CDR3 in amino acids: CASTGGGEQYF. CDR3 DNA: TGTGCCAGCACGGGGGGCGGGGAGCAGTACTTC.

This chain joins TRBV28 and TRBJ1-2; 10 bases map to TRBD1. Germline lookup yields CDR1 MDHEN and CDR2 SYDVKM. The V and J ends lost 2 bases and 9 bases, in that order; junction bases with no gene match: 9. CDR3 length: 15 amino acids. This chain's CDR3 is CASSLARQGAPRYTF. The CDR3 DNA is TGTGCCAGCAGTTTAGCCCGACAGGGGGCCCCCCGCTACACCTTC.

The chain links TRBV6-6 to TRBJ2-4; 8 bases are shared with TRBD1. The CDR3 sequence is 16 residues long. The V gene end was trimmed by 7 bases and the J gene end by 7 bases; junction bases not matched to a gene: 15. Germline CDR1 is MNHNY and CDR2 is SVGAGI (reference sequence). CDR3 sequence reads: CASTPTRDRWSNIQYF. The CDR3 nucleotides are TGTGCCAGCACTCCAACTCGGGACAGGTGGTCTAACATTCAGTACTTC.

V and J are TRBV6-6 and TRBJ1-3, with 8 bases that match TRBD1. J gave up 4 bases and V 7 bases, and 6 bases lay outside the gene matches. Looked up from germline, CDR1 is MNHNY and CDR2 is SVGAGI (reference sequence). CDR3 length equals 14 residues. The CDR3 bases are TGTGCCAGCATCGGACAGGGACTCGGAAACACCATATATTTT. It encodes CASIGQGLGNTIYF.

This chain uses TRBV5-8 with TRBJ2-5; 10 positions match TRBD2. The end of the DNA aligns better with TRBJ2-7, so the J call may be wrong. Germline lookup yields CDR1 SGHTS and CDR2 YDEGEE. This CDR3 has 15 residues. CDR3 in amino acids: CASSKSGGAGNEQYF. CDR3 DNA: TGTGCCAGCAGCAAAAGCGGGGGGGCCGGGAACGAGCAGTACTTC.

This clone has only one observation. This sequence joins TRBV21-1 and TRBJ1-5; TRBD1, the table's D call, was not compared with the DNA. TRBV21-1 is termed a pseudogene. The length of the CDR3 is 17 residues. The CDR3 nucleotides read TGTGCCAGCAGCAAGGAGGAACAGGGGAGGCGCAATCAGCCCCAGCATTTT. Its translation: CASSKEEQGRRNQPQHF.